This passage covers 22 T cell receptor beta chains from one sample sequenced in a study of T cells after yellow fever vaccination. TCRdb used MiXCR to reprocess the 5' RACE reads, holding one entry per CDR3 protein. Of 350,000 to 550,000 distinct CDR3 sequences in the sample, around 20% were seen once. Here the sequenced sample was PBMCs, taken before the yellow fever booster vaccination. These receptors all stem from a man younger than 30 who received the YFV17D yellow fever vaccine.

V usage is TRBV4-3 and J usage is TRBJ2-2; D is perhaps TRBD1 or TRBD2 (6 bases each). The CDR3 is made up of 15 amino acids. Germline V gene sequence: CDR1 LGHNA, CDR2 YSLEER. V lost 0 bases and J 7 bases, leaving 12 bases between the germline ends. CDR3 region: CASSQDSGANGELFF. The CDR3 DNA reads as TGCGCCAGCAGCCAAGATTCGGGGGCAAACGGGGAGCTGTTTTTT.

Ten or more counts support this clonotype. The rearrangement joins TRBV5-1 to TRBJ2-1; D gene uncertain. The CDR3 runs to 14 residues. With 4 bases removed from V and 7 bases from J, the gap between germline ends came to 15 bases. Germline CDR1 and CDR2: SGHRS and YFSETQ. The CDR3: CASSHRFDGNEQFF. CDR3 coding DNA: TGCGCCAGCAGCCATAGATTCGACGGGAATGAGCAGTTCTTC.

The J gene is TRBJ2-1, the V gene TRBV9; D gene ambiguous. With 1 base removed from V and 2 bases from J, the gap between germline ends came to 10 bases. Germline lookup yields CDR1 SGDLS and CDR2 YYNGEE. This CDR3 has 15 amino acids. CDR3 sequence: CASSVTSVAYNEQFF. The CDR3 coding sequence is TGTGCCAGCAGCGTAACTTCAGTTGCCTACAATGAGCAGTTCTTC.

The chain uses TRBV4-1 and TRBJ1-2; weak D call: TRBD1 (6 bases). Germline CDR1 MGHRA, CDR2 YSYEKL. Between the trimmed V and J ends, which lost 1 base and 8 bases, there was a span of 17 bases. The CDR3 runs 15 residues. DNA of the CDR3: TGCGCCAGCAGCCAAGTGGGGGGCGAGTCCCACGGCTACACCTTC. Its protein product is CASSQVGGESHGYTF.

The V call is TRBV7-3, the J call TRBJ2-7; D tentatively reads TRBD1 or TRBD2 (6 bases each). V was shortened by 5 bases and J by 2 bases, with 13 bases between the two germline ends. CDR3 length: 14 residues. Germline assignment: CDR1 SGHTA and CDR2 FQGTGA. CDR3 coding DNA: TGTGCCAGCAGCCCACCGGGGGCCCCCTACGAGCAGTACTTC. Amino acids: CASSPPGAPYEQYF.

This chain uses TRBV18 with TRBJ1-1, with TRBD1 identical over 7 bases. V lost 2 bases to trimming and J lost 4 bases; unmatched junction nucleotides: 13. The germline gives CDR1 KGHSH, CDR2 LQKENI. The CDR3 sequence is 17 residues long. The CDR3 nucleotides read TGTGCCAGCTCACCAACGGAGGAGGGGGCGGGTTCCACTGAAGCTTTCTTT. Translating it yields CASSPTEEGAGSTEAFF.

This clonotype was seen a few times. The gene calls are TRBV7-9 and TRBJ2-5; a weak D match, TRBD1 (6 bases). The germline CDR1 and CDR2 sequences are SEHNR and FQNEAQ (reference sequence). CDR3 length: 13 amino acids. Deletions cut 1 base from V and 4 bases from J, with 7 bases between. DNA of the CDR3: TGTGCCAGCAGCTTAGTGGACAGAGAGACCCAGTACTTC. Translation gives CASSLVDRETQYF.

This clonotype has only a few counts. V gene TRBV20-1 combines with J gene TRBJ2-2; no definite D call. V was clipped by 7 bases and J by 0 bases, with 9 bases between them. CDR1 and CDR2 (germline): DFQATT, SNEGSKA (reference sequence). The CDR3 consists of 13 residues. CDR3 sequence reads: CSGGRANTGELFF. In DNA, the CDR3 is TGCAGTGGAGGTCGCGCGAACACCGGGGAGCTGTTTTTT.

CDR3 residues: CSGRDNGETQYF. CDR3 sequence (DNA): TGCAGCGGCCGGGACAACGGAGAGACCCAGTACTTC. V and J are TRBV29-1 and TRBJ2-5, with D possibly being TRBD1 (6 bases). The CDR3 runs 12 residues. V lost 7 bases and J lost 4, with 13 bases in between. Germline V gene sequence: CDR1 SQVTM, CDR2 ANQGSEA.

This clonotype was seen many times. V usage is TRBV6-5 and J usage is TRBJ1-4; possibly TRBD1 for D (6 bases). Germline loops: CDR1 MNHEY, CDR2 SVGAGI. The length of the CDR3 is 14 residues. Trimming left V 6 bases short and J 7 bases short, with 15 bases between. This CDR3 is CASRTTGHGEKLFF. CDR3 coding DNA: TGTGCCAGCAGGACAACAGGGCACGGTGAAAAACTGTTTTTT.

This clonotype was seen a few times. This rearrangement joins TRBV12-3 or TRBV12-4 to TRBJ1-5; no clear D gene. V lost 1 base and J 2 bases, leaving 9 bases between the germline ends. The CDR3 runs 15 residues. The CDR3 DNA reads as TGTGCCAGCAGTTTAGTGGGCCAGCGCAATCAGCCCCAGCATTTT. It specifies CASSLVGQRNQPQHF.

The V gene is TRBV7-2, the J gene TRBJ2-2; D is uncertain. CDR1 SGHTA and CDR2 FQGNSA come from the germline V gene. V was clipped by 7 bases and J by 5 bases, with 14 bases between them. CDR3 length: 14 residues. The CDR3 sequence: CASTGGRGTGELFF. The CDR3 DNA reads as TGTGCCAGCACAGGCGGACGTGGGACCGGGGAGCTGTTTTTT.

The V and J genes are TRBV9 and TRBJ2-1; TRBD2 matches at 9 bases. The CDR3 is 18 amino acids. CDR1 is SGDLS and CDR2 is YYNGEE in the germline V gene. The V segment lost 3 bases and the J segment 2 bases; nucleotides outside the gene matches: 12. This CDR3 is CASSAQGSGGVAYNEQFF. CDR3 DNA sequence: TGTGCCAGCAGCGCCCAGGGTAGCGGGGGAGTTGCCTACAATGAGCAGTTCTTC.

This clonotype came up a few times. The rearrangement links TRBV20-1 to TRBJ2-7; D remains unclear. Germline CDR1 is DFQATT and CDR2 is SNEGSKA (reference sequence). The CDR3 runs to 14 residues. Trimming removed 5 bases at V and 3 bases at J, with 17 bases between. CDR3 sequence: CSALPEALGYEQYF. For the CDR3, the DNA is TGCAGTGCTCTACCTGAAGCCCTGGGCTACGAGCAGTACTTC.

The chain recombines TRBV4-1 with TRBJ2-7; the D call may be TRBD1 or TRBD2 (5 bases each). Germline values: CDR1 MGHRA, CDR2 YSYEKL. V was clipped by 1 base and J by 5 bases, with 9 bases between them. The CDR3 consists of 13 residues. This CDR3 is CASSQGLGDEQYV. The DNA for the CDR3 is TGCGCCAGCAGCCAAGGATTGGGGGACGAGCAGTACGTC.

As DNA, the CDR3 is TGCAGTGCTAGAGATTGGAGCGGGACTAGCGGGGTGGATGAAGAGACCCAGTACTTC. Amino acid sequence: CSARDWSGTSGVDEETQYF. The chain has TRBV20-1 and TRBJ2-5, with 13 bases lining up with TRBD2. V was pared by 0 bases and J by 3 bases, with 13 bases of the junction left unmatched. This CDR3 is 19 amino acids long. Per the germline V gene, CDR1 is DFQATT and CDR2 is SNEGSKA (reference sequence).

The chain has TRBV28 and TRBJ1-2; 11 nucleotides match TRBD1. Germline CDR1 and CDR2: MDHEN and SYDVKM. The CDR3 loop spans 15 amino acids. V lost 5 bases and J lost 3; bases outside the gene matches: 5. CDR3 sequence reads: CASSRDRGGDYGYTF. The CDR3 DNA reads as TGTGCCAGCAGTCGGGACAGGGGGGGTGACTATGGCTACACCTTC.

This clonotype was counted only a few times. This chain connects TRBV7-9 to TRBJ1-3; 8 nucleotides line up with TRBD1. The CDR3 covers 16 residues. The germline V gene has CDR1 SEHNR and CDR2 FQNEAQ (reference sequence). The V and J ends lost 4 bases and 4 bases, in that order; junction bases with no gene match: 9. The CDR3 DNA reads TGTGCCAGCAGCTCAGTGACAGGGGATCTCGGAAACACCATATATTTT. Amino acids: CASSSVTGDLGNTIYF.

This clonotype showed up just a few times. This chain connects TRBV3-1 to TRBJ2-1; no clear D gene. The CDR3 consists of 12 residues. CDR1 and CDR2 (germline): LGHDT, YNNKEL (reference sequence). The V end was cut by 0 bases, the J end by 6 bases, with 3 bases between. The CDR3 nucleotides are TGTGCCAGCAGCCAAGATGGCAATGAGCAGTTCTTC. It codes for CASSQDGNEQFF.

This rearrangement joins TRBV27 to TRBJ2-3; 7 bases agree with TRBD1. Per germline, CDR1 MNHEY and CDR2 SMNVEV (reference sequence). This CDR3 is 16 amino acids long. The V and J ends lost 1 base and 5 bases, in that order; junction bases with no gene match: 9. The CDR3 sequence: CASSLWRQGKIDTQYF. CDR3 bases: TGTGCCAGCAGTTTATGGCGACAGGGAAAGATAGATACGCAGTATTTT.

This clonotype was detected ten times or more. The gene calls are TRBV20-1 and TRBJ2-4; D call uncertain. Per the germline V gene, CDR1 is DFQATT and CDR2 is SNEGSKA (reference sequence). This CDR3 is 12 amino acids long. V lost 7 bases and J lost 0, with 7 bases in between. The CDR3 sequence is CSEPLAKNIQYF. CDR3 nucleotide sequence: TGCAGTGAACCGCTAGCCAAAAACATTCAGTACTTC.

The genes are TRBV27 and TRBJ2-7; the match to TRBD2 covers 12 bases. The germline V gene has CDR1 MNHEY and CDR2 SMNVEV (reference sequence). CDR3 length: 18 residues. V lost 5 bases, J lost 4 bases, and 15 bases stayed unmatched. This CDR3 is CASSHYTGLAGLQYEQYF. CDR3 bases: TGTGCCAGCAGTCACTATACGGGACTAGCGGGCCTCCAATACGAGCAGTACTTC.